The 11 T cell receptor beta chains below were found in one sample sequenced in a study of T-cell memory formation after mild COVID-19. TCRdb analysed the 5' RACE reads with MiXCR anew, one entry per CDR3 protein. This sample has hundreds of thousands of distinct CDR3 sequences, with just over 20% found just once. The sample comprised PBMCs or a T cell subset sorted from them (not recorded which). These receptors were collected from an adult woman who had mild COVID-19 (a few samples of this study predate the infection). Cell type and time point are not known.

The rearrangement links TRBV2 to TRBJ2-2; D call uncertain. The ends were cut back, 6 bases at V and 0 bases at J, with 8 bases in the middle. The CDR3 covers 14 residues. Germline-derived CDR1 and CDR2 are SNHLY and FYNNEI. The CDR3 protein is CASRGSSNTGELFF. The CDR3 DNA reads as TGTGCCAGCAGGGGTAGCTCGAACACCGGGGAGCTGTTTTTT.

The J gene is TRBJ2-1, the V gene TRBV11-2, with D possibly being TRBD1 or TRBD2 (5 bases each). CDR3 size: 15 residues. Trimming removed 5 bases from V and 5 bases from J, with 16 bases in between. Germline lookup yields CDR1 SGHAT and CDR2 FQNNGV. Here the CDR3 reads CASSLVRGTNNEQFF. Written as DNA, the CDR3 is TGTGCCAGCAGCCTAGTGAGGGGAACCAACAATGAGCAGTTCTTC. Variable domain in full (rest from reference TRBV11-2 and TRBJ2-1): EAGVAQSPRYKIIEKRQSVAFWCNPISGHATLYWYQQILGQGPKLLIQFQNNGVVDDSQLPKDRFSAERLKGVDSTLKIQPAKLEDSAVYLCASSLVRGTNNEQFFGPGTRLTVL.

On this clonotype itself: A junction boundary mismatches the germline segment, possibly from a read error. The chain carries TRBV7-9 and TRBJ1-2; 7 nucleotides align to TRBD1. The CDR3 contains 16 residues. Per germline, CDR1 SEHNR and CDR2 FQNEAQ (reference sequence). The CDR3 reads CAGSSLAGQRNYGYTF. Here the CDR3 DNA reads TGTGCCGGCAGCTCCTTAGCGGGACAGCGGAACTATGGCTACACCTTC.

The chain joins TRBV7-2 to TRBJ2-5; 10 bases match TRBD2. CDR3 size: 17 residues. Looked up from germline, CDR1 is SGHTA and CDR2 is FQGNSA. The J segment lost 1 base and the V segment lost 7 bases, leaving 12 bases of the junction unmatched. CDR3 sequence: CASTLRLAGTVQETQYF. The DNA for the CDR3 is TGTGCCAGCACCTTGAGACTAGCGGGTACCGTCCAAGAGACCCAGTACTTC.

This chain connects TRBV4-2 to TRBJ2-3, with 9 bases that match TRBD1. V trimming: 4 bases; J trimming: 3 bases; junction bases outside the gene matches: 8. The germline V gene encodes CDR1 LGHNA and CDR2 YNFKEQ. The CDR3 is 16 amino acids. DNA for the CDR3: TGTGCCAGCAGCCGACCCCGGGACAGGGTTACAGATACGCAGTATTTT. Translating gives CASSRPRDRVTDTQYF.

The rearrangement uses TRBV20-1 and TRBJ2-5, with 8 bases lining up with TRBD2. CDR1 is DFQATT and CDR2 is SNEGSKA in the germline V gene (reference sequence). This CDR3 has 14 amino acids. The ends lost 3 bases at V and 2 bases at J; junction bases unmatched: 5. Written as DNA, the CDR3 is TGCAGTGCTAGTCTAGCGGGCATACAAGAGACCCAGTACTTC. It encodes CSASLAGIQETQYF.

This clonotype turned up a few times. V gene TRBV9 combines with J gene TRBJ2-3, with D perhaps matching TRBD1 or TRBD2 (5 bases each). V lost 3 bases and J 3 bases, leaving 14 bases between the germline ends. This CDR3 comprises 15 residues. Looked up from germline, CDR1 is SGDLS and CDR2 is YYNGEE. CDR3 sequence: CASSGRDGRTDTQYF. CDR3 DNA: TGTGCCAGCAGCGGACGGGACGGACGAACAGATACGCAGTATTTT.

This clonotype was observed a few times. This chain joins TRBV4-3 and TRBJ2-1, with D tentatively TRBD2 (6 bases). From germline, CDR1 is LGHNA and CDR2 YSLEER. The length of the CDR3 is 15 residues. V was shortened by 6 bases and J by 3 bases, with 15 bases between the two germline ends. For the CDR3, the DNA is TGCGCCAGCAGTGCTACGCGGGGTAACTACAATGAGCAGTTCTTC. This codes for CASSATRGNYNEQFF.

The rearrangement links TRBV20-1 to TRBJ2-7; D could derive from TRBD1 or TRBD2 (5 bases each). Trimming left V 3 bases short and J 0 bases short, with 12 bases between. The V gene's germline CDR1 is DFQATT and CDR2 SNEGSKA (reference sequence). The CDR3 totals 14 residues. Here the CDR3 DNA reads TGCAGTGCTAGCCCGGGGCAACTCTCCTACGAGCAGTACTTC. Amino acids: CSASPGQLSYEQYF.

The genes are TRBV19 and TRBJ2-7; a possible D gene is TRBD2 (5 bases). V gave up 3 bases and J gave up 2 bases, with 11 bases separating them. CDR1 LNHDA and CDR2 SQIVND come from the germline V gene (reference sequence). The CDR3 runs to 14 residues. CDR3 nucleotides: TGTGCCAGTAGTATCGCCGGGAACGCCTACGAGCAGTACTTC. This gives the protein CASSIAGNAYEQYF. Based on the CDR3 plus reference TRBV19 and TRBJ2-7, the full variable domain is DGGITQSPKYLFRKEGQNVTLSCEQNLNHDAMYWYRQDPGQGLRLIYYSQIVNDFQKGDIAEGYSVSREKKESFPLTVTSAQKNPTAFYLCASSIAGNAYEQYFGPGTRLTVT.

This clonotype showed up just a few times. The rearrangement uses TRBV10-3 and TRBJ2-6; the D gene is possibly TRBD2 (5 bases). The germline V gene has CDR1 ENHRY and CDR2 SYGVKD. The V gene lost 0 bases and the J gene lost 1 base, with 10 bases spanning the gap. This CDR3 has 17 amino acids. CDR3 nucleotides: TGTGCCATCAGTGAGTCGCCATCGGGATCTGGGGCCAACGTCCTGACTTTC. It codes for CAISESPSGSGANVLTF.